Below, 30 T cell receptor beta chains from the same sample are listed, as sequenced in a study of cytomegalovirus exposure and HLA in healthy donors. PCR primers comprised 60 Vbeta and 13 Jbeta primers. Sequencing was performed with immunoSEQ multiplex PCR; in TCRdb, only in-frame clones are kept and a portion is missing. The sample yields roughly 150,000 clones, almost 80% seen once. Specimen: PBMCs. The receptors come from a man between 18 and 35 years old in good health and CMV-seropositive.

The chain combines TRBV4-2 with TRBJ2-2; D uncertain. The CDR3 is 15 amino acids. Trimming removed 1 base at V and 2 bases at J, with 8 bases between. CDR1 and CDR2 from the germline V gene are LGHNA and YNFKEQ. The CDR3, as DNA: TGTGCCAGCAGCCAAGGCGCCTATAACACCGGGGAGCTGTTTTTT. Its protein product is CASSQGAYNTGELFF.

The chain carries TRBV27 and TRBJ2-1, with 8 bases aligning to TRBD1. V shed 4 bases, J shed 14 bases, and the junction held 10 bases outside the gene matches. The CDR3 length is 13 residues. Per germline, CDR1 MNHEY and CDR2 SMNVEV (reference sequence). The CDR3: CASSYSPGTGEFF. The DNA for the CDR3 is TGTGCCAGCAGTTACTCCCCCGGGACAGGCGAGTTCTTC.

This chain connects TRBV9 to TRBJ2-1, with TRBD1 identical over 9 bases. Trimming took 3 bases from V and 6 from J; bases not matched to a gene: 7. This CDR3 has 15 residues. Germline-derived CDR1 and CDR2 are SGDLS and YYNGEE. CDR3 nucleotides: TGTGCCAGCAGCGGGGGACAGGGTGTTTTCAATGAGCAGTTCTTC. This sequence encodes CASSGGQGVFNEQFF. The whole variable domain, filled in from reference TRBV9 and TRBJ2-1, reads DSGVTQTPKHLITATGQRVTLRCSPRSGDLSVYWYQQSLDQGLQFLIQYYNGEERAKGNILERFSAQQFPDLHSELNLSSLELGDSALYFCASSGGQGVFNEQFFGPGTRLTVL.

The chain's CDR3 is CASSEIRGSSYEQYF. DNA of the CDR3: TGTGCCAGCAGTGAGATAAGGGGGAGCTCCTACGAGCAGTACTTC. This chain uses TRBV2 with TRBJ2-7; possible D gene TRBD1, 6 bases. V was cut by 3 bases and J by 0 bases, with 12 bases left in between. The germline gives CDR1 SNHLY, CDR2 FYNNEI. The CDR3 has 15 amino acids.

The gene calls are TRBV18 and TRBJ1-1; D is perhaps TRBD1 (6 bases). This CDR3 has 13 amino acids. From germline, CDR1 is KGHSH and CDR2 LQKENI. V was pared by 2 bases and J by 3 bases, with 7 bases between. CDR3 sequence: CASSPGQYTEAFF. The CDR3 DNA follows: TGTGCCAGCTCACCAGGACAGTACACTGAAGCTTTCTTT.

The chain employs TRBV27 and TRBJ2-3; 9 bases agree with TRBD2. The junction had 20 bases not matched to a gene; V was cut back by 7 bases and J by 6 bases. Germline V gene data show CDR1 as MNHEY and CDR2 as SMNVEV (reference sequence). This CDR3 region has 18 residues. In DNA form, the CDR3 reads TGTGCCAGCACCGCGAGAGGCGGGAGGGCCATAGTGGGGGATACGCAGTATTTT. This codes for CASTARGGRAIVGDTQYF.

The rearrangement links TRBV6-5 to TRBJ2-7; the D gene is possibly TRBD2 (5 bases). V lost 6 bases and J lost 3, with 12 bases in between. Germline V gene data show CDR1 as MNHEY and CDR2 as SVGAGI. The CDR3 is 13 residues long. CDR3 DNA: TGTGCCAGCAGCCGGACTGAGAGCTACGAGCAGTACTTC. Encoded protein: CASSRTESYEQYF.

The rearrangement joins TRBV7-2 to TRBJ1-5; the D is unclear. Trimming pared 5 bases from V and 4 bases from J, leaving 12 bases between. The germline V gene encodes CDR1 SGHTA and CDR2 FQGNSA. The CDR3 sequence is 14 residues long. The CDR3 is CASSPGLSNQPQHF. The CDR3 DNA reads TGTGCCAGCAGCCCTGGACTTTCGAATCAGCCCCAGCATTTT.

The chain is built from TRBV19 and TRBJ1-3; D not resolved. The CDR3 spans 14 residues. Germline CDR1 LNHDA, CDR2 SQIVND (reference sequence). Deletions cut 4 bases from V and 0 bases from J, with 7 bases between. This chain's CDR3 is CASSTRVSGNTIYF. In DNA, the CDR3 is TGTGCCAGTAGTACCCGGGTCTCTGGAAACACCATATATTTT.

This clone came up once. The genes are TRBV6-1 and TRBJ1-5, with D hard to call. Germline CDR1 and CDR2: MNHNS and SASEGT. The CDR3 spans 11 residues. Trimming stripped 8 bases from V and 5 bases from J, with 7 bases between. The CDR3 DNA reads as TGTGCCAGCCAACAAGATCAGCCCCAGCATTTT. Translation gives CASQQDQPQHF.

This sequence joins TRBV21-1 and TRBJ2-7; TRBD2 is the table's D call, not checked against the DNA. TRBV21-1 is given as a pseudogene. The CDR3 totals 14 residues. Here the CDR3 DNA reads TGTGCCAGCAGCAAAGCTAGCGGGAATTACGAGCAGTACTTC. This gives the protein CASSKASGNYEQYF.

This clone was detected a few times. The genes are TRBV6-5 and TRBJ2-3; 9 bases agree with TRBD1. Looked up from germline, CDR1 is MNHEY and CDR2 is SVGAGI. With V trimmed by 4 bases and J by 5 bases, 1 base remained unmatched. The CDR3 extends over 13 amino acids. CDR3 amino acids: CASSSDRGDTQYF. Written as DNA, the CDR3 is TGTGCCAGCAGTTCGGACAGGGGAGATACGCAGTATTTT.

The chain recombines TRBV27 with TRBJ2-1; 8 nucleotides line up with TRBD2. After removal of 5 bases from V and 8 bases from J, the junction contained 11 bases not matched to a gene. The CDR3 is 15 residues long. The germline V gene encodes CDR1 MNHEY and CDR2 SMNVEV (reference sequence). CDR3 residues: CASSGAGVWFYEQFF. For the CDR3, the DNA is TGTGCCAGCAGTGGAGCGGGAGTTTGGTTCTATGAGCAGTTCTTC.

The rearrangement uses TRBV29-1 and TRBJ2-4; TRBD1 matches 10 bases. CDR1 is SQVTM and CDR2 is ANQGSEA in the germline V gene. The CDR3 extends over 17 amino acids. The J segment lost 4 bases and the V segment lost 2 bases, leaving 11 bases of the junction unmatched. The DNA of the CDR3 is TGCAGCGTTGAATACGGGCGACAGGGGGCTATTAAAAACATTCAGTACTTC. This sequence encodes CSVEYGRQGAIKNIQYF. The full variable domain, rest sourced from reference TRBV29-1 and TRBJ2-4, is SAVISQKPSRDICQRGTSLTIQCQVDSQVTMMFWYRQQPGQSLTLIATANQGSEATYESGFVIDKFPISRPNLTFSTLTVSNMSPEDSSIYLCSVEYGRQGAIKNIQYFGAGTRLSVL.

The CDR3 here is CASSLGQDYEQYF. CDR3 sequence (DNA): TGTGCCAGCAGCCTGGGACAGGACTACGAGCAGTACTTC. This rearrangement joins TRBV27 to TRBJ2-7, with TRBD1 matching 8 bases. The junction had 4 bases not matched to a gene; V was cut back by 6 bases and J by 3 bases. This CDR3 comprises 13 residues. Per the germline V gene, CDR1 is MNHEY and CDR2 is SMNVEV (reference sequence).

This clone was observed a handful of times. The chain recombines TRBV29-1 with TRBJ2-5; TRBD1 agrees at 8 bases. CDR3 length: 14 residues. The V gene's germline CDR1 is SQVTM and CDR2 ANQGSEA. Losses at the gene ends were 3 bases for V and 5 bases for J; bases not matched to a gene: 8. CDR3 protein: CSVDRTGQRETQYF. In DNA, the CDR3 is TGCAGCGTTGACAGGACAGGGCAAAGGGAGACCCAGTACTTC.

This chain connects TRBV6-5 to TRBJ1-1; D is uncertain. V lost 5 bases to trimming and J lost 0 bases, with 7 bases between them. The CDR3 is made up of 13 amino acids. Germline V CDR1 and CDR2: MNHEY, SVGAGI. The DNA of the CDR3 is TGTGCCAGCAGTCTTAACTTGAACACTGAAGCTTTCTTT. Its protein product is CASSLNLNTEAFF.

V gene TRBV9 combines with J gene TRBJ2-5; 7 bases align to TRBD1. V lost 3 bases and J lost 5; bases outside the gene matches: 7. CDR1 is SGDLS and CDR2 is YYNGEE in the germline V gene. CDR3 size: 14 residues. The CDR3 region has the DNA TGTGCCAGCAGCGCGGGGACAGATGGGGAGACCCAGTACTTC. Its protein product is CASSAGTDGETQYF. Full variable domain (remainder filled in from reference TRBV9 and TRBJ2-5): DSGVTQTPKHLITATGQRVTLRCSPRSGDLSVYWYQQSLDQGLQFLIQYYNGEERAKGNILERFSAQQFPDLHSELNLSSLELGDSALYFCASSAGTDGETQYFGPGTRLLVL.

The CDR3 is CARSLPGGGAYNEQFF. The CDR3 DNA reads as TGTGCCAGAAGCTTGCCGGGTGGGGGGGCTTACAATGAGCAGTTCTTC. The rearrangement uses TRBV5-3 and TRBJ2-1, with TRBD2 as a possible D gene (7 bases). TRBV5-3 qualifies as an ORF whose function is uncertain. The V end lost 1 base, the J end lost 4 bases, and 15 bases lay between the germline ends. This CDR3 has 16 amino acids.

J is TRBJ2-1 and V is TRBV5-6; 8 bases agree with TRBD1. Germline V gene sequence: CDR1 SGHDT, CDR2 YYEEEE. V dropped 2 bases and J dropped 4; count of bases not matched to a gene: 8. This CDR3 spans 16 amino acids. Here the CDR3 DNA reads TGTGCCAGCAGCTTCGCGTATGGACAGGGATACAATGAGCAGTTCTTC. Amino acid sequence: CASSFAYGQGYNEQFF.

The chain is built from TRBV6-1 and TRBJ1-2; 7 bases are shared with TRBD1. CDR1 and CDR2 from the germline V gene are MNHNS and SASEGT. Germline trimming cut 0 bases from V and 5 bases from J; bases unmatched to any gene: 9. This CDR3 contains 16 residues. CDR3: CASSEAPGTDLYGYTF. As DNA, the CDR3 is TGTGCCAGCAGTGAAGCGCCCGGGACAGACCTTTATGGCTACACCTTC.

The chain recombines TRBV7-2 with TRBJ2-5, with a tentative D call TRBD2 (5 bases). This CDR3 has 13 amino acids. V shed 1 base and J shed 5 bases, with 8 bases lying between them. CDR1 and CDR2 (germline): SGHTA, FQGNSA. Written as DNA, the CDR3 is TGTGCCAGCAGCTTAGAACGCGGGGAGACCCAGTACTTC. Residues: CASSLERGETQYF.

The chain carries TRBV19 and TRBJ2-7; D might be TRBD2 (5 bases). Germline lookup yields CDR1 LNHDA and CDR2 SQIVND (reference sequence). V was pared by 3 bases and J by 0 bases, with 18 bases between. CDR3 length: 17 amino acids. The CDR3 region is CASSIPWGEASSYEQYF. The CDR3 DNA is TGTGCCAGTAGTATTCCATGGGGAGAAGCAAGCTCCTACGAGCAGTACTTC.

The CDR3 nucleotides are TGTGCCAGCAGCTTAAGAGGAGCGAATGAGCAGTTCTTC. Its protein product is CASSLRGANEQFF. The chain has TRBV11-1 and TRBJ2-1, with unresolved D. CDR1 SGHAT and CDR2 FQDESV come from the germline V gene (reference sequence). The V and J ends lost 2 bases and 7 bases respectively, with 9 bases between them. The CDR3 covers 13 residues.

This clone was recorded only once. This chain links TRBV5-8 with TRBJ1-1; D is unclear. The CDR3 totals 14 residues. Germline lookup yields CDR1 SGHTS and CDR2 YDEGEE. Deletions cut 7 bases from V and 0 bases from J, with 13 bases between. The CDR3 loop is CASPFDGVNTEAFF. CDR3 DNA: TGTGCCAGCCCCTTCGACGGGGTGAACACTGAAGCTTTCTTT.

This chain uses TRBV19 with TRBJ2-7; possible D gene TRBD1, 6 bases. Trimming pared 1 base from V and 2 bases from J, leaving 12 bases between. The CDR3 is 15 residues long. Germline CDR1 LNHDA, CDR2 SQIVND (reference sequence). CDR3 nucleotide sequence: TGTGCCAGTAGTATAGGCCCAGGGGACGCCTACGAGCAGTACTTC. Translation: CASSIGPGDAYEQYF. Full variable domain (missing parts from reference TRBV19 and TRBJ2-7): DGGITQSPKYLFRKEGQNVTLSCEQNLNHDAMYWYRQDPGQGLRLIYYSQIVNDFQKGDIAEGYSVSREKKESFPLTVTSAQKNPTAFYLCASSIGPGDAYEQYFGPGTRLTVT.

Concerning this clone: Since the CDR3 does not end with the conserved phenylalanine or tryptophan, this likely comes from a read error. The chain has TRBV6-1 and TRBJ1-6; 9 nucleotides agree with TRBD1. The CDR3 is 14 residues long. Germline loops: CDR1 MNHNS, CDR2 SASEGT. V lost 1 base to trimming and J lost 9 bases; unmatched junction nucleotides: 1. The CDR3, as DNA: TGTGCCAGCAGTGAAGGGACAGGGGTTTCACCCCTCCACCTT. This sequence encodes CASSEGTGVSPLHL.

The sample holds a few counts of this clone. DNA for the CDR3: TGCGCCAGCAGCCAAGATAAAACTGTTAAAAACACTGAAGCTTTCTTT. Its translation is CASSQDKTVKNTEAFF. V usage is TRBV4-3 and J usage is TRBJ1-1, with unresolved D. Trimming pared 0 bases from V and 2 bases from J, leaving 13 bases between. The CDR3 is 16 residues long. Germline CDR1 LGHNA, CDR2 YSLEER.

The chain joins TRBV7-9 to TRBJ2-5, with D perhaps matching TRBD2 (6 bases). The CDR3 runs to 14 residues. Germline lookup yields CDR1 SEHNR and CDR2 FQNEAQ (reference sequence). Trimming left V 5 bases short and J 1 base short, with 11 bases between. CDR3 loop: CASSEGLIQETQYF. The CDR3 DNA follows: TGTGCCAGCAGCGAGGGACTGATCCAAGAGACCCAGTACTTC.

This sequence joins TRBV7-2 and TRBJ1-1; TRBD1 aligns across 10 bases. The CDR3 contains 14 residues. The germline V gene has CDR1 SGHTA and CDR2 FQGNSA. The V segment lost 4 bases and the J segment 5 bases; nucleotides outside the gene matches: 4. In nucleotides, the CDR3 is TGTGCCAGCAGCTCCCGGGACAGGGGTACTGAAGCTTTCTTT. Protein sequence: CASSSRDRGTEAFF.